Presented here are 10 T cell receptor beta chains from one specimen sequenced in a study of vaccination and CD4 T cells after COVID-19. Oncomine TCR Beta short-read sequencing was applied to DNA from cultured CD4+ T cells. The genomic DNA was obtained from cultured CD4+ T cells by extraction with the QIAamp micro DNA kit. Each CDR3 protein gets one entry after TCRdb re-called the PCR reads with MiXCR. The top ten hold 15% to 20% of the sample, which has approximately 11,000 distinct CDR3 sequences, around 37% seen once. Their cognate antigens are unknown. The treatment here: roughly ten-day PBMC culture with coronavirus spike peptide pools or control peptides (ViraFEST assay). From the unexposed donor, CD4+ T cells were collected ahead of the COVID-19 pandemic (2011-2018). The material sequenced was CD4+ T cells from blood, cultured in vitro. These receptors were collected from a human donor in good health.

The V and J genes are TRBV9 and TRBJ1-1; TRBD1 is a possible D gene (6 bases). This CDR3 has 15 residues. Trimming cost V 0 bases and J 1 base, with 10 bases left between them. Germline V gene lookup returns CDR1 SGDLS and CDR2 YYNGEE. For the CDR3, the DNA is TGTGCCAGCAGCGTAGGGGGGGCCACGAACACTGAAGCTTTCTTT. Amino acid sequence: CASSVGGATNTEAFF.

This clonotype was recorded a few times. The J gene is TRBJ1-5, the V gene TRBV7-2; D is unclear. In germline, CDR1 is SGHTA, CDR2 FQGNSA. The CDR3 is 13 residues long. V dropped 2 bases and J dropped 3 bases, with 5 bases sitting between them. DNA of the CDR3: TGTGCCAGCAGCTTAAACCTCAATCAGCCCCAGCATTTT. Amino acid sequence: CASSLNLNQPQHF.

This chain connects TRBV28 to TRBJ1-6, with a possible D match to TRBD1 (6 bases). The CDR3 length is 15 residues. Per the germline V gene, CDR1 is MDHEN and CDR2 is SYDVKM. V gave up 5 bases and J gave up 8 bases, with 16 bases separating them. CDR3 DNA: TGTGCCAGCAGTCCTCAGGGGAGAAGTGATTCACCCCTCCACTTT. As protein: CASSPQGRSDSPLHF. The full variable domain, rest sourced from reference TRBV28 and TRBJ1-6, is DVKVTQSSRYLVKRTGEKVFLECVQDMDHENMFWYRQDPGLGLRLIYFSYDVKMKEKGDIPEGYSVSREKKERFSLILESASTNQTSMYLCASSPQGRSDSPLHFGNGTRLTVT.

The chain couples TRBV25-1 to TRBJ1-1; TRBD1 agrees at 10 bases. The germline V gene encodes CDR1 MGHDK and CDR2 SYGVNS. CDR3 length: 14 amino acids. V lost 6 bases and J lost 1; bases outside the gene matches: 2. The CDR3 bases are TGTGCCAGCAGCGACAGGGGGCGGAACACTGAAGCTTTCTTT. Amino acids: CASSDRGRNTEAFF.

This clonotype came up a few times. The genes are TRBV20-1 and TRBJ1-2; TRBD1 is a possible D gene (5 bases). V lost 8 bases to trimming and J lost 4 bases, with 20 bases between them. This CDR3 comprises 14 residues. Germline values: CDR1 DFQATT, CDR2 SNEGSKA (reference sequence). The CDR3 reads CSSQARGPLYGYTF. In DNA form, the CDR3 reads TGCAGTTCCCAAGCGAGGGGCCCCCTCTATGGCTACACCTTC.

The V and J genes are TRBV20-1 and TRBJ2-3; the D gene could be TRBD1 or TRBD2 (7 bases each). V shed 5 bases and J shed 2 bases, with 17 bases lying between them. There are 15 residues in the CDR3. The germline gives CDR1 DFQATT, CDR2 SNEGSKA (reference sequence). This chain's CDR3 is CSAQGGGQNTDTQYF. The DNA of the CDR3 is TGCAGTGCTCAGGGGGGGGGACAAAACACAGATACGCAGTATTTT.

This chain links TRBV19 with TRBJ1-2; possible D gene TRBD1, 5 bases. Trimming took off 7 bases at V and 5 bases at J, with 14 bases between the two ends. Germline CDR1 is LNHDA and CDR2 is SQIVND (reference sequence). CDR3 size: 13 residues. The CDR3 sequence is CASTRGGYYGYTF. As DNA, the CDR3 is TGTGCCAGTACTAGGGGCGGATATTATGGCTACACCTTC.

The gene calls are TRBV7-9 and TRBJ2-3; D not resolved. In germline, CDR1 is SEHNR, CDR2 FQNEAQ (reference sequence). V dropped 1 base and J dropped 2 bases, with 10 bases sitting between them. The CDR3 runs to 15 residues. Here the CDR3 reads CASSLVIGPTDTQYF. Here the CDR3 DNA reads TGTGCCAGCAGCTTAGTAATTGGGCCCACAGATACGCAGTATTTT.

This clonotype was detected only a few times. The rearrangement joins TRBV21-1 to TRBJ2-7; TRBD2, the table's D call, lacks a check against the DNA. TRBV21-1 is recorded as a pseudogene. This CDR3 has 18 amino acids. The CDR3 region has the DNA TGTGCCAGCAGCTCAAGCATCCTAGCGGATAAAAGGGTCCTCGAGCAGTACTTC. As protein: CASSSSILADKRVLEQYF.

This clonotype has more than one count but fewer than ten. The chain employs TRBV27 and TRBJ2-2, with TRBD2 identical over 7 bases. CDR3 size: 18 residues. From germline, CDR1 is MNHEY and CDR2 SMNVEV (reference sequence). J gave up 5 bases and V 7 bases, and 19 bases lay outside the gene matches. The CDR3, as DNA: TGTGCCAGCACCTTAATAGGCGGGTGGCTAGCGGAAACCGGGGAGCTGTTTTTT. Translating it yields CASTLIGGWLAETGELFF.